This T cell receptor beta chain stems from a study of T cell responses to AZD1222 COVID-19 vaccine. Study-level background: Second doses were pooled across both intervals (about 4 or about 12 weeks).

As to this clone: Its antigen is not known.

Study results and limitations: White British ancestry dominated among donors, who included more females, and clonal diversity was possibly underestimated. None of the repertoires were sampled until the peak T cell response had passed.

V lost 2 bases to trimming and J lost 3 bases; unmatched junction nucleotides: 8. The germline V gene encodes CDR1 MGHRA and CDR2 YSYEKL. This CDR3 has 17 amino acids. Clones were read by immunoSEQ multiplex PCR, and TCRdb kept only the in-frame ones, dropping some. Here the sample spans around 150,000 clones, over 75% being singletons. The specimen comprised peripheral blood, sampled on day 0 of AZD1222 vaccination. V and J are TRBV4-1 and TRBJ2-4; 9 nucleotides align to TRBD2. The TCR was taken from an adult in good health. Here the CDR3 DNA reads TGCGCCAGCAGCCAACCCCTAGCGGGAAGGGGCAAAAACATTCAGTACTTC. Its protein is CASSQPLAGRGKNIQYF.